Following are 29 T cell receptor beta chains from one sample sequenced in a study of blood T cell repertoires in COVID-19. The repertoire was sequenced with immunoSEQ multiplex PCR; TCRdb's copy has only in-frame clones and lacks some. The profile shows over 300,000 clones, 86% of them singletons. The source material was peripheral blood. These receptors were taken from a woman between 50 and 59 years old with acute or convalescent COVID-19.

The chain links TRBV5-1 to TRBJ1-3; D not certain. With 1 base removed from V and 0 bases from J, the gap between germline ends came to 20 bases. The germline V gene encodes CDR1 SGHRS and CDR2 YFSETQ. CDR3 length equals 19 residues. CDR3 bases: TGCGCCAGCAGCTTGCCCCATACCAGACACGGGAGCTCTGGAAACACCATATATTTT. Translating gives CASSLPHTRHGSSGNTIYF.

This sequence joins TRBV6-5 and TRBJ1-6; 10 positions agree with TRBD1. The CDR3 is 15 amino acids. V lost 8 bases to trimming and J lost 9 bases; unmatched junction nucleotides: 10. Looked up from germline, CDR1 is MNHEY and CDR2 is SVGAGI. CDR3 region: CASGVPGQGSSPLHF. The CDR3 nucleotides are TGTGCCAGCGGCGTACCGGGACAGGGGAGTTCACCCCTCCACTTT.

V usage is TRBV6-4 and J usage is TRBJ2-5, with TRBD1 matching over 7 bases. Germline V CDR1 and CDR2: MRHNA, SNTAGT. V gave up 2 bases and J gave up 5 bases; unmatched junction bases: 2. This CDR3 is built from 13 residues. This CDR3 reads CASSDVQGETQYF. CDR3 nucleotides: TGTGCCAGCAGTGACGTACAGGGGGAGACCCAGTACTTC.

This clone was counted only a few times. V usage is TRBV28 and J usage is TRBJ2-1, with 10 bases that match TRBD2. The CDR3 contains 16 residues. Per germline, CDR1 MDHEN and CDR2 SYDVKM. The V segment lost 5 bases and the J segment 4 bases; nucleotides outside the gene matches: 8. CDR3 DNA: TGTGCCAGCAGTAGCGCGTGGACTAGCGGTTACAATGAGCAGTTCTTC. This sequence encodes CASSSAWTSGYNEQFF.

The rearrangement links TRBV19 to TRBJ2-6, with D unresolved. The germline V gene encodes CDR1 LNHDA and CDR2 SQIVND (reference sequence). V lost 3 bases, J lost 0 bases, and 6 bases lay in between. The CDR3 totals 15 residues. The CDR3 reads CASSIAASGANVLTF. CDR3 nucleotide sequence: TGTGCCAGTAGTATTGCGGCCTCTGGGGCCAACGTCCTGACTTTC. Full variable domain (missing parts from reference TRBV19 and TRBJ2-6): DGGITQSPKYLFRKEGQNVTLSCEQNLNHDAMYWYRQDPGQGLRLIYYSQIVNDFQKGDIAEGYSVSREKKESFPLTVTSAQKNPTAFYLCASSIAASGANVLTFGAGSRLTVL.

The chain joins TRBV4-3 to TRBJ2-2; 9 bases map to TRBD2. The CDR3 is 16 amino acids. Germline V CDR1 and CDR2: LGHNA, YSLEER. With 1 base clipped from V and 7 bases from J, the junction kept 7 bases outside the gene matches. CDR3 loop: CASSQVGLAQNGELFF. The CDR3, as DNA: TGCGCCAGCAGCCAAGTGGGACTAGCCCAGAACGGGGAGCTGTTTTTT.

The V gene is TRBV5-1, the J gene TRBJ1-4, with TRBD1 matching 10 bases. The ends lost 3 bases at V and 6 bases at J; junction bases unmatched: 2. The germline V gene encodes CDR1 SGHRS and CDR2 YFSETQ. This CDR3 comprises 14 residues. The CDR3 region has the DNA TGCGCCAGCAGCTCCGGGACAGGGGATGAAAAACTGTTTTTT. Translating it yields CASSSGTGDEKLFF.

This clone occurred once. This sequence joins TRBV5-1 and TRBJ1-4; tentatively, D is TRBD1 (5 bases). V lost 10 bases and J lost 6, with 16 bases in between. CDR3 length: 13 residues. Looked up from germline, CDR1 is SGHRS and CDR2 is YFSETQ. The CDR3 spells CAPRAGKDEKLFF. For the CDR3, the DNA is TGCGCCCCCAGGGCCGGAAAGGATGAAAAACTGTTTTTT. The whole variable domain, filled in from reference TRBV5-1 and TRBJ1-4, reads KAGVTQTPRYLIKTRGQQVTLSCSPISGHRSVSWYQQTPGQGLQFLFEYFSETQRNKGNFPGRFSGRQFSNSRSEMNVSTLELGDSALYLCAPRAGKDEKLFFGSGTQLSVL.

Comments on this clone: This sample includes further DNA sequences coding for the same CDR3. The chain recombines TRBV10-3 with TRBJ1-2; D is undetermined. V lost 3 bases to trimming and J lost 2 bases, with 4 bases between them. The CDR3 spans 12 residues. Germline V gives CDR1 ENHRY, CDR2 SYGVKD. The CDR3 reads CAISDRNYGYTF. In DNA, the CDR3 is TGTGCCATCAGTGACAGAAACTATGGCTACACCTTC.

J is TRBJ2-3 and V is TRBV2; D may be TRBD2 (5 bases). V lost 6 bases and J 0 bases, leaving 10 bases between the germline ends. CDR3 size: 14 residues. Germline loops: CDR1 SNHLY, CDR2 FYNNEI. The CDR3 spells CASRRELSTDTQYF. The CDR3 nucleotides read TGTGCCAGCAGGAGGGAACTTAGCACAGATACGCAGTATTTT. The variable domain in full, completed from reference TRBV2 and TRBJ2-3, reads EPEVTQTPSHQVTQMGQEVILRCVPISNHLYFYWYRQILGQKVEFLVSFYNNEISEKSEIFDDQFSVERPDGSNFTLKIRSTKLEDSAMYFCASRRELSTDTQYFGPGTRLTVL.

The chain employs TRBV10-3 and TRBJ1-2; 7 bases fit TRBD1. The CDR3 length is 13 residues. The germline gives CDR1 ENHRY, CDR2 SYGVKD. The junction had 6 bases not matched to a gene; V was cut back by 8 bases and J by 3 bases. The CDR3 DNA follows: TGTGCCATCGCAGGGGGACTCGACTATGGCTACACCTTC. Residues: CAIAGGLDYGYTF.

The rearrangement joins TRBV28 to TRBJ1-1, with 12 bases matching TRBD1. J lost 6 bases, V lost 6 bases, and 8 bases had no gene match. CDR1 and CDR2 (germline): MDHEN, SYDVKM. The CDR3 sequence is 15 residues long. The CDR3 protein is CASRTGQGAVAEAFF. CDR3 bases: TGTGCCAGCAGAACGGGACAGGGGGCTGTCGCTGAAGCTTTCTTT.

This clone was observed a handful of times. The chain recombines TRBV6-6 with TRBJ1-5, with a weak D call TRBD1 (5 bases). The CDR3 is made up of 14 amino acids. CDR1 MNHNY and CDR2 SVGAGI come from the germline V gene (reference sequence). V lost 6 bases and J 1 base, leaving 10 bases between the germline ends. This CDR3 is CASSPGGSNQPQHF. The CDR3 region has the DNA TGTGCCAGCAGCCCCGGGGGGAGCAATCAGCCCCAGCATTTT.

V is TRBV2 and J is TRBJ1-2; TRBD1 agrees at 9 bases. Trimming at V came to 5 bases and at J to 4 bases, leaving 8 bases not matched to a gene. CDR3 length equals 15 residues. CDR1 is SNHLY, CDR2 FYNNEI, per germline. DNA of the CDR3: TGTGCCAGCAGTAATGGACAGGGGCCTATCTATGGCTACACCTTC. It encodes CASSNGQGPIYGYTF. Based on the CDR3 plus reference TRBV2 and TRBJ1-2, the full variable domain is EPEVTQTPSHQVTQMGQEVILRCVPISNHLYFYWYRQILGQKVEFLVSFYNNEISEKSEIFDDQFSVERPDGSNFTLKIRSTKLEDSAMYFCASSNGQGPIYGYTFGSGTRLTVV.

The chain couples TRBV4-2 to TRBJ1-1; D perhaps matches TRBD1 (5 bases). Deletions cut 0 bases from V and 7 bases from J, with 12 bases between. This CDR3 spans 14 amino acids. The germline gives CDR1 LGHNA, CDR2 YNFKEQ. CDR3 amino acids: CASSQDGGAGEAFF. As DNA, the CDR3 is TGTGCCAGCAGCCAAGATGGAGGGGCGGGTGAAGCTTTCTTT.

The genes are TRBV13 and TRBJ2-3, with 10 bases identical to TRBD1. The J segment lost 6 bases and the V segment lost 5 bases, leaving 8 bases of the junction unmatched. The CDR3 has 15 residues. Per germline, CDR1 PRHDT and CDR2 FYEKMQ (reference sequence). CDR3 nucleotide sequence: TGTGCCAGCAGCCTGACAGGGGGCGCAGAGGATACGCAGTATTTT. This translates into CASSLTGGAEDTQYF.

The rearrangement uses TRBV10-2 and TRBJ1-1; perhaps TRBD1 as D (6 bases). CDR3 size: 15 residues. The germline V gene has CDR1 WSHSY and CDR2 SAAADI. V lost 2 bases to trimming and J lost 3 bases, with 13 bases between them. In nucleotides, the CDR3 is TGCGCCAGCAGTGAGGGGGCAGGGGATTACACTGAAGCTTTCTTT. Translated, it gives CASSEGAGDYTEAFF.

This clone was picked up one time. This chain uses TRBV27 with TRBJ2-7; D not certain. The germline V gene has CDR1 MNHEY and CDR2 SMNVEV (reference sequence). CDR3 length: 14 amino acids. Trimming left V 5 bases short and J 1 base short, with 12 bases between. In DNA, the CDR3 is TGTGCCAGCAGTGTATATGACACATCCTACGAGCAGTACTTC. Protein sequence: CASSVYDTSYEQYF.

The gene calls are TRBV21-1 and TRBJ1-1; the D call of TRBD1 is as the table states it, not checked on the DNA. TRBV21-1 is a pseudogene segment. This CDR3 region has 17 residues. The CDR3 DNA reads TGTGCCAGCAGCAATAAATTGGCCCGACAGAGGAACACTGAAGCTTTCTTT. Protein product: CASSNKLARQRNTEAFF.

The V and J genes are TRBV7-9 and TRBJ2-7, with 7 bases fitting TRBD2. CDR3 length equals 18 residues. Germline-derived CDR1 and CDR2 are SEHNR and FQNEAQ (reference sequence). The junction had 16 bases not matched to a gene; V was cut back by 1 base and J by 4 bases. The CDR3 reads CASSLVEWEGPAFYEQYF. CDR3 in DNA: TGTGCCAGCAGCTTAGTGGAGTGGGAGGGGCCGGCCTTTTACGAGCAGTACTTC.

The V call is TRBV5-1, the J call TRBJ1-1; the D gene is possibly TRBD1 (5 bases). CDR3 length: 15 residues. The ends were cut back, 4 bases at V and 2 bases at J, with 15 bases in the middle. Germline assignment: CDR1 SGHRS and CDR2 YFSETQ. In DNA, the CDR3 is TGCGCCAGCAGCCAGTCAGCGGGGCAAAACACTGAAGCTTTCTTT. Protein product: CASSQSAGQNTEAFF.

The V and J genes are TRBV7-2 and TRBJ2-1; tentatively, D is TRBD2 (5 bases). This CDR3 is built from 18 residues. Trimming pared 4 bases from V and 5 bases from J, leaving 24 bases between. Germline V CDR1 and CDR2: SGHTA, FQGNSA. The CDR3 sequence: CASSSIMADGKNHNEQFF. CDR3 sequence (DNA): TGTGCCAGCAGCTCAATTATGGCGGACGGGAAGAACCACAATGAGCAGTTCTTC.

CDR3 nucleotides: TGTGCCAGCAGTGAATATGCGGGGACAGGGGTCACTGAAGCTTTCTTT. This codes for CASSEYAGTGVTEAFF. The genes are TRBV25-1 and TRBJ1-1; 10 bases agree with TRBD1. The CDR3 sequence is 16 residues long. CDR1 and CDR2 from the germline V gene are MGHDK and SYGVNS. J gave up 4 bases and V 0 bases, and 5 bases lay outside the gene matches. Full variable domain (remainder filled in from reference TRBV25-1 and TRBJ1-1): EADIYQTPRYLVIGTGKKITLECSQTMGHDKMYWYQQDPGMELHLIHYSYGVNSTEKGDLSSESTVSRIRTEHFPLTLESARPSHTSQYLCASSEYAGTGVTEAFFGQGTRLTVV.

The gene calls are TRBV7-2 and TRBJ2-7, with 15 bases matching TRBD2. The germline gives CDR1 SGHTA, CDR2 FQGNSA. Trimming cost V 5 bases and J 6 bases; bases outside gene matches: 2. This CDR3 region has 14 residues. In DNA, the CDR3 is TGTGCCAGCAGCGGGGGACTAGCGGGAGGCGAGCAGTACTTC. It specifies CASSGGLAGGEQYF.

This rearrangement joins TRBV6-5 to TRBJ2-2, with TRBD2 identical over 8 bases. With V trimmed by 4 bases and J by 4 bases, 5 bases remained unmatched. The germline V gene encodes CDR1 MNHEY and CDR2 SVGAGI. This CDR3 spans 15 amino acids. The CDR3 DNA is TGTGCCAGCAGTTTCCGACTAGCGTCCACCGGGGAGCTGTTTTTT. Protein sequence: CASSFRLASTGELFF.

The chain joins TRBV19 to TRBJ2-4, with 10 bases matching TRBD1. J was trimmed by 8 bases and V by 6 bases; bases with no gene match: 13. This CDR3 is 16 amino acids long. Per the germline V gene, CDR1 is LNHDA and CDR2 is SQIVND (reference sequence). CDR3 in amino acids: CASRPRDRGSTDIQYF. CDR3 bases: TGTGCCAGTAGGCCGAGGGACAGGGGATCGACGGACATTCAGTACTTC.

Comment on this clone: This specimen includes other DNA sequences encoding the same CDR3. The V gene is TRBV2, the J gene TRBJ2-7; 7 bases fit TRBD1. The CDR3 runs 12 residues. Germline lookup yields CDR1 SNHLY and CDR2 FYNNEI. Trimming at V came to 6 bases and at J to 4 bases, leaving 3 bases not matched to a gene. The CDR3 spells CASSAQGYEQYF. The CDR3 DNA is TGTGCCAGCAGCGCACAGGGGTACGAGCAGTACTTC.

The genes are TRBV15 and TRBJ2-1; 9 positions agree with TRBD2. There are 17 residues in the CDR3. The germline gives CDR1 LNHNV, CDR2 YYDKDF (reference sequence). V gave up 0 bases and J gave up 10 bases; unmatched junction bases: 13. The CDR3 sequence is CATSRDVVAGVEIEQFF. CDR3 in DNA: TGTGCCACCAGCAGAGATGTTGTAGCGGGAGTAGAGATAGAGCAGTTCTTC.

The genes are TRBV3-1 (or the pseudogene TRBV3-2) and TRBJ1-1; weak D call: TRBD1 (6 bases). The CDR3 sequence is 15 residues long. The V end was cut by 3 bases, the J end by 1 base, with 12 bases between. Germline V gives CDR1 LGHDT, CDR2 YNNKEL (reference sequence). CDR3 DNA: TGTGCCAGCAGCCATCGGGGGGCGCCGAACACTGAAGCTTTCTTT. This encodes CASSHRGAPNTEAFF.